Below, 23 T cell receptor beta chains from the same sample are listed, as sequenced in a study of blood T cells in healthy people across ages. A second roughly 6 to 11 cycle PCR used barcoded and J-beta primers. MiXCR, run by TCRdb on the 5' RACE reads, gives a single entry per CDR3 protein. Of approximately 780,000 distinct CDR3 sequences in the sample, roughly 25% are singletons; the top ten hold about 3%. These same data were also listed under a study on T cells of mothers and their children.

What was sequenced was blood. These receptors originate from a boy between 10 and 17 years old in good health.

This clonotype was counted only a few times. This chain uses TRBV24-1 with TRBJ2-1; 7 nucleotides align to TRBD1. The CDR3 is made up of 16 amino acids. J lost 2 bases, V lost 4 bases, and 7 bases had no gene match. CDR1 and CDR2 from the germline V gene are KGHDR and SFDVKD. The CDR3: CATSEHRGITYNEQFF. The CDR3 DNA is TGTGCCACCAGTGAACACAGGGGTATCACCTACAATGAGCAGTTCTTC.

V usage is TRBV28 and J usage is TRBJ2-5; tentatively, D is TRBD1 (6 bases). There are 14 residues in the CDR3. V was trimmed by 10 bases and J by 2 bases, leaving 17 bases between them. CDR1 and CDR2 from the germline V gene are MDHEN and SYDVKM. This CDR3 reads CATRGGRRQETQYF. CDR3 bases: TGTGCCACCAGGGGCGGCAGGCGGCAAGAGACCCAGTACTTC.

This clonotype was seen a handful of times. This chain joins TRBV10-3 and TRBJ2-5; 8 nucleotides agree with TRBD2. CDR1 is ENHRY, CDR2 SYGVKD, per germline. This CDR3 spans 16 amino acids. The V and J ends lost 6 bases and 2 bases, in that order; junction bases with no gene match: 11. DNA for the CDR3: TGTGCCATCAGCCGGTTCGGGGTAGCGGGGCAAGAGACCCAGTACTTC. This encodes CAISRFGVAGQETQYF.

V and J are TRBV11-2 and TRBJ2-2, with D perhaps TRBD2 (6 bases). CDR1 is SGHAT, CDR2 FQNNGV, per germline. Trimming removed 5 bases at V and 0 bases at J, with 10 bases between. This CDR3 is 15 amino acids long. CDR3 loop: CASSRGASNTGELFF. In DNA form, the CDR3 reads TGTGCCAGCAGCCGCGGGGCTTCGAACACCGGGGAGCTGTTTTTT.

The chain couples TRBV11-2 to TRBJ2-1, with 9 bases identical to TRBD2. This CDR3 has 15 residues. CDR1 SGHAT and CDR2 FQNNGV come from the germline V gene. V shed 7 bases and J 2 bases; nucleotides not matched to a gene: 6. This chain's CDR3 is CASTPGLAAYNEQFF. CDR3 bases: TGTGCCAGCACCCCGGGACTAGCAGCCTACAATGAGCAGTTCTTC.

This clonotype was found a few times. This chain uses TRBV3-1 with TRBJ1-2; D not certain. Trimming removed 0 bases from V and 4 bases from J, with 6 bases in between. The CDR3 totals 13 residues. Germline-derived CDR1 and CDR2 are LGHDT and YNNKEL (reference sequence). CDR3 DNA sequence: TGTGCCAGCAGCCAAGAGAGCGTCTATGGCTACACCTTC. Encoded protein: CASSQESVYGYTF.

The V gene is TRBV18, the J gene TRBJ1-2; 10 nucleotides align to TRBD1. The CDR3 sequence is 14 residues long. Trimming took 3 bases from V and 8 from J; bases not matched to a gene: 6. Germline CDR1 reads KGHSH; CDR2 reads LQKENI. CDR3 protein: CASSPGQGLVGYTF. The DNA for the CDR3 is TGTGCCAGCTCACCGGGACAGGGGCTAGTCGGCTACACCTTC.

This clonotype came up a few times. The J gene is TRBJ2-7, the V gene TRBV28; 10 bases fit TRBD2. V was clipped by 4 bases and J by 6 bases; unmatched bases: 24. The CDR3 runs 20 residues. Germline values: CDR1 MDHEN, CDR2 SYDVKM. CDR3 coding DNA: TGTGCCAGCAGTTCCCCTTTAAGTAGCGGGGGGACGAGTCCTCCTGGCGAGCAGTACTTC. Encoded protein: CASSSPLSSGGTSPPGEQYF.

Of note for this clonotype: Relative to the germline gene, one junction end is altered; a read error may explain this. The rearrangement joins TRBV6-1 to TRBJ1-4, with 7 bases lining up with TRBD1. Germline CDR1 is MNHNS and CDR2 is SASEGT. The CDR3 is 13 amino acids. CDR3 amino acids: CASSVSGGEKLIF. The CDR3 coding sequence is TGTGCCAGCAGCGTATCAGGGGGTGAAAAACTGATTTTT.

This clonotype was counted between two and nine times. V gene TRBV27 combines with J gene TRBJ1-4; no clear D. Trimming took off 4 bases at V and 7 bases at J, with 19 bases between the two ends. Germline CDR1 and CDR2: MNHEY and SMNVEV (reference sequence). The CDR3 is 16 amino acids. CDR3 nucleotide sequence: TGTGCCAGCAGTTCCCCCTCACGAGGGCGGATTGAAAAACTGTTTTTT. As protein: CASSSPSRGRIEKLFF. The full variable domain, its missing parts supplied by reference TRBV27 and TRBJ1-4, is EAQVTQNPRYLITVTGKKLTVTCSQNMNHEYMSWYRQDPGLGLRQIYYSMNVEVTDKGDVPEGYKVSRKEKRNFPLILESPSPNQTSLYFCASSSPSRGRIEKLFFGSGTQLSVL.

This clonotype was recorded a few times. For the CDR3, the DNA is TGTGCCAGCGGGCAAGCGTACCAAGAGACCCAGTACTTC. Protein product: CASGQAYQETQYF. The rearrangement joins TRBV27 to TRBJ2-5; D remains ambiguous. Germline V gene sequence: CDR1 MNHEY, CDR2 SMNVEV (reference sequence). The V end lost 8 bases, the J end lost 0 bases, and 10 bases lay between the germline ends. This CDR3 contains 13 residues.

The chain recombines TRBV3-1 with TRBJ2-5, with D possibly being TRBD1 (5 bases). The J call is doubtful: the DNA matches TRBJ2-7 better. This CDR3 region has 12 residues. Germline CDR1 LGHDT, CDR2 YNNKEL (reference sequence). CDR3 nucleotide sequence: TGTGCCAGCAGCCCCAACAGGTACGAGCAGTACTTC. As protein: CASSPNRYEQYF.

The CDR3: CASSKGVRTEAFF. The DNA for the CDR3 is TGTGCCAGCAGCAAGGGGGTTCGGACTGAAGCTTTCTTT. The rearrangement uses TRBV11-2 and TRBJ1-1, with D tentatively TRBD1 (6 bases). Per the germline V gene, CDR1 is SGHAT and CDR2 is FQNNGV. Trimming took 5 bases from V and 5 from J, leaving 12 bases between them. The CDR3 consists of 13 residues.

The J gene is TRBJ1-2, the V gene TRBV9; the D is unclear. Germline V gene data show CDR1 as SGDLS and CDR2 as YYNGEE. Trimming pared 1 base from V and 4 bases from J, leaving 14 bases between. This CDR3 is 15 amino acids long. CDR3 in amino acids: CASSVSGISTYGYTF. The DNA of the CDR3 is TGTGCCAGCAGCGTATCGGGGATAAGTACCTATGGCTACACCTTC.

The chain has TRBV7-3 and TRBJ2-5; 8 nucleotides align to TRBD2. The CDR3 extends over 15 amino acids. Per germline, CDR1 SGHTA and CDR2 FQGTGA. The trim removed 2 bases at V and 5 bases at J, leaving 7 bases unmatched. The CDR3 bases are TGTGCCAGCAGCTTAGGAATTCAGCGGGGGGAGACCCAGTACTTC. Translated, it gives CASSLGIQRGETQYF. Using reference TRBV7-3 and TRBJ2-5 for the parts outside the CDR3, the full variable domain is GAGVSQTPSNKVTEKGKYVELRCDPISGHTALYWYRQSLGQGPEFLIYFQGTGAADDSGLPNDRFFAVRPEGSVSTLKIQRTERGDSAVYLCASSLGIQRGETQYFGPGTRLLVL.

This clonotype was observed a handful of times. At one end the junction does not follow the germline gene, possibly because of a read error. The genes are TRBV9 and TRBJ2-5; D is possibly TRBD1 (5 bases). CDR1 and CDR2 from the germline V gene are SGDLS and YYNGEE. The CDR3 runs 14 residues. This CDR3 is CASSVGRVQETQYF. CDR3 nucleotides: TGCGCCAGCAGCGTAGGCAGGGTTCAAGAGACCCAGTACTTC.

The chain links TRBV2 to TRBJ2-7, with D possibly TRBD1 on 6 matching bases. V was shortened by 6 bases and J by 3 bases, with 18 bases between the two germline ends. The length of the CDR3 is 15 residues. Germline CDR1 SNHLY, CDR2 FYNNEI. The CDR3 sequence is CASRPTGQKYYEQYF. The CDR3 nucleotides read TGTGCCAGCAGACCGACGGGACAAAAATACTACGAGCAGTACTTC.

The chain links TRBV12-3 or TRBV12-4 to TRBJ2-3, with 12 bases lining up with TRBD1. The CDR3 extends over 16 amino acids. The V and J ends lost 4 bases and 0 bases, in that order; junction bases with no gene match: 2. The CDR3 spells CASSWDRGLSTDTQYF. DNA of the CDR3: TGTGCCAGCAGTTGGGACAGGGGGCTTAGCACAGATACGCAGTATTTT.

The genes are TRBV7-9 and TRBJ2-1; possible D gene TRBD1, 6 bases. V was trimmed by 8 bases and J by 3 bases, leaving 20 bases between them. The CDR3 is 16 residues long. CDR1 is SEHNR, CDR2 FQNEAQ, per germline (reference sequence). The chain's CDR3 is CASGRRGLSFYNEQFF. CDR3 DNA sequence: TGTGCCAGCGGCCGCAGGGGCCTCTCCTTCTACAATGAGCAGTTCTTC.

This clonotype was observed at least ten times. CDR3 in amino acids: CASSVGTGAYEQYF. CDR3 coding DNA: TGTGCCAGCAGCGTAGGCACAGGGGCCTACGAGCAGTACTTC. This chain connects TRBV9 to TRBJ2-7; 7 nucleotides line up with TRBD1. The CDR3 has 14 residues. Germline CDR1 SGDLS, CDR2 YYNGEE. Germline trimming cut 0 bases from V and 2 bases from J; bases unmatched to any gene: 2.

J is TRBJ1-2 and V is TRBV12-3 or TRBV12-4; D is uncertain. Trimming shortened V by 3 bases and J by 5 bases, and 7 bases separated the two germline ends. The CDR3 covers 12 residues. The CDR3 reads CASSLARYGYTF. The CDR3 nucleotides read TGTGCCAGCAGTTTGGCAAGATATGGCTACACCTTC.

The sample holds a few counts of this clonotype. V and J are TRBV28 and TRBJ2-7; D gene uncertain. Germline V gives CDR1 MDHEN, CDR2 SYDVKM. The CDR3 runs 12 residues. Trimming removed 5 bases from V and 3 bases from J, with 8 bases in between. CDR3 loop: CASSLLFYEQYF. The CDR3, as DNA: TGTGCCAGCAGTCTCCTTTTCTACGAGCAGTACTTC.

Of note for this clonotype: At one boundary the junction diverges from the germline segment, which might be a read error. The rearrangement uses TRBV2 and TRBJ2-5, with TRBD1 matching over 8 bases. Germline CDR1 is SNHLY and CDR2 is FYNNEI. CDR3 length: 14 amino acids. DNA of the CDR3: TGTGTCAGCAGTCTTGGGACAGGTGGGGAGACCCAGTACTTC. This translates into CVSSLGTGGETQYF. Full variable domain (rest looked up from reference TRBV2 and TRBJ2-5): EPEVTQTPSHQVTQMGQEVILRCVPISNHLYFYWYRQILGQKVEFLVSFYNNEISEKSEIFDDQFSVERPDGSNFTLKIRSTKLEDSAMYFCVSSLGTGGETQYFGPGTRLLVL.